These T cell receptor beta chains were read from a single sample in a study of blood T cell repertoires in COVID-19. Assay used: immunoSEQ multiplex PCR; TCRdb lists only in-frame clones, some missing. The sample lists nearly 110,000 clones; 80% to 90% were seen once. The sample comprised peripheral blood. Receptors were obtained from a man aged 35 to 55 with active or convalescent COVID-19. Both conserved end residues are part of each CDR3. D genes are given only for firm matches. Clone size is not always given. Where it is, it says once, few, many or a class for expanded clones.

clone size	J gene	V gene	D gene	CDR3 DNA	CDR3 protein
-	TRBJ2-7	TRBV5-1	-	TGCGCCAGCAGCCCTGGGAGCGTCGGATTCTACGAGCAGTACTTC	CASSPGSVGFYEQYF
-	TRBJ1-5	TRBV10-3	-	TGTGCCATCAGTGAGAGTCCCGGGCAGGGAAATCAGCCCCAGCATTTT	CAISESPGQGNQPQHF
-	TRBJ2-3	TRBV2	-	TGTGCCAGCAGGTCGCCAAGCGTCACAGATACGCAGTATTTT	CASRSPSVTDTQYF
-	TRBJ1-5	TRBV6-2/TRBV6-3	TRBD1	TGTGCCAGCAGTTTCCGGGACAGGATCAATCAGCCCCAGCATTTT	CASSFRDRINQPQHF
-	TRBJ2-3	TRBV12-3/TRBV12-4	TRBD1	TGTGCCAGCTGGGACAGCTATTCAGATACGCAGTATTTT	CASWDSYSDTQYF
once	TRBJ2-7	TRBV6-5	-	TGTGCCAGCAGCCTGACAGTTCGGAACGAGCAGTACTTC	CASSLTVRNEQYF
-	TRBJ2-7	TRBV6-1	-	TGTGCCAGCAGTGATCCGGGACTCTTAGGGTACGAGCAGTACTTC	CASSDPGLLGYEQYF
-	TRBJ1-1	TRBV6-4	-	TGTGCCAGCAGTGACACGGACAGGAACACTGAAGCTTTCTTT	CASSDTDRNTEAFF
-	TRBJ2-7	TRBV7-8	-	TGTGCCAGCAGCTTAGTGTGGGGGGACGCGTACGAGCAGTACTTC	CASSLVWGDAYEQYF
-	TRBJ2-1	TRBV25-1	-	TGTGCCAGCCGTACCGCGGGTCCGAGCTCCTACAATGAGCAGTTCTTC	CASRTAGPSSYNEQFF
many	TRBJ1-5	TRBV2	TRBD1	TGTGCCAGCAGTGAATGGGGACAGCAGCAGCCCCAGCATTTT	CASSEWGQQQPQHF
-	TRBJ2-7	TRBV3-1/TRBV3-2	-	TGTGCCAGCAGCCAAGGCGTCACGCTTTCCTACGAGCAGTACTTC	CASSQGVTLSYEQYF
-	TRBJ2-1	TRBV5-6	-	TGTGCCAGCTCTGACACGCTTAATGAGCAGTTCTTC	CASSDTLNEQFF
-	TRBJ1-5	TRBV28	TRBD1	TGTGCCAGCAGGGGACAGGGTCCGCCCCAGCATTTT	CASRGQGPPQHF
-	TRBJ1-2	TRBV15	-	TGTGCCACCAGCAGAGTGGGGGAGGACTATGGCTACACCTTC	CATSRVGEDYGYTF
-	TRBJ1-3	TRBV30	-	TGTGCCTGGAGTGCAAGTACGCGAGGAAACACCATATATTTT	CAWSASTRGNTIYF
-	TRBJ2-7	TRBV11-2	TRBD1	TGTGCCAGCAGGGGACAGGGCGCCTACGAGCAGTACTTC	CASRGQGAYEQYF
-	TRBJ2-7	TRBV6-5	-	TGTGCCAGCAGCCAAGGGGGAACCTACGAGCAGTACTTC	CASSQGGTYEQYF
-	TRBJ1-1	TRBV6-5	TRBD1	TGTGCCAGCGGACAGGGTCAGAACACTGAAGCTTTCTTT	CASGQGQNTEAFF
-	TRBJ1-2	TRBV6-2/TRBV6-3	-	TGTGCCAGCAGCGCGCAGGGCCCTGGCTACACCTTC	CASSAQGPGYTF
-	TRBJ1-5	TRBV4-1	-	TGCGCCAGCAGCCAAGATGTTGGCAGGTCTGGTGTCTTGGGTAATCAGCCCCAGCATTTT	CASSQDVGRSGVLGNQPQHF
-	TRBJ2-7	TRBV28	TRBD2	TGTGCCAGCGGGGGAGGGCCCTACGAGCAGTACTTC	CASGGGPYEQYF
-	TRBJ2-7	TRBV12-3/TRBV12-4	TRBD1	TGTGCCAGCAGTCCGGACAGGACCCCCGAGCAGTACTTC	CASSPDRTPEQYF
-	TRBJ1-1	TRBV5-6	TRBD1	TGTGCCAGCAGTGGACAGGTCTCCTCGAACACTGAAGCTTTCTTT	CASSGQVSSNTEAFF
-	TRBJ2-6	TRBV3-1/TRBV3-2	TRBD1	TGTGCCAGCAGAGACAGGGGGTCCGCTGGGGCCAACGTCCTGACTTTC	CASRDRGSAGANVLTF
-	TRBJ2-2	TRBV28	-	TGTGCCAGCAGTTTTTACCCAGGGGCGGAAACGAACACCGGGGAGCTGTTTTTT	CASSFYPGAETNTGELFF
-	TRBJ2-7	TRBV7-2	TRBD2	TGTGCCAGCAGCTTAGGGACTAGCGGGAGCTACGAGCAGTACTTC	CASSLGTSGSYEQYF
-	TRBJ2-7	TRBV7-2	TRBD1	TGTGCCAGCAGCTTGTCCGGGACAGGGTCGAACGAGCAGTACTTC	CASSLSGTGSNEQYF
-	TRBJ2-7	TRBV5-1	TRBD2	TGCGCCAGCAGCTTGGGACGGCTAGCGGGATCAGCATCCTACGAGCAGTACTTC	CASSLGRLAGSASYEQYF
-	TRBJ1-3	TRBV5-6	TRBD1	TGTGCCAGCAGCTTGCGAGTGGTCAGGGGGCTTTATGGAAACACCATATATTTT	CASSLRVVRGLYGNTIYF
-	TRBJ1-2	TRBV5-4	-	TGTGCCAGCAGCTTGCCTCCAGGGCGTAACTATGGCTACACCTTC	CASSLPPGRNYGYTF
-	TRBJ1-2	TRBV19	TRBD1	TGTGCCAGTCGACAGGGGGCTGGCTACACCTTC	CASRQGAGYTF
-	TRBJ1-1	TRBV30	-	TGTGCCTGGTTTTTCAGCGGGGGCACTGAAGCTTTCTTT	CAWFFSGGTEAFF
-	TRBJ1-6	TRBV30	-	TGTGCCTGGAGGTCTCACGAGGGTTCACCCCTCCACTTT	CAWRSHEGSPLHF
few	TRBJ1-4	TRBV7-8	-	TGTGCCAGCAGCTTATTGGGCAGTTTCAATGAAAAACTGTTTTTT	CASSLLGSFNEKLFF
-	TRBJ2-1	TRBV5-1	TRBD1	TGCGCCAGCAGCTTAGTAAGGACAGGGTACGATGAGCAGTTCTTC	CASSLVRTGYDEQFF
-	TRBJ1-5	TRBV7-8	-	TGTGCCAGCAGCTTAGCTGCACAAACCCTCAATCAGCCCCAGCATTTT	CASSLAAQTLNQPQHF
-	TRBJ1-5	TRBV27	-	TGTGCCAGCAGTTTTGTAAATCAGCCCCAGCATTTT	CASSFVNQPQHF
few	TRBJ2-5	TRBV24-1	-	TGTGCCACCAGTGCGGACGTGGGGCGGGAGACCCAGTACTTC	CATSADVGRETQYF
-	TRBJ2-7	TRBV4-3	TRBD2	TGCGCCAGCAGCCAAGATAGAAGCGGGAGCTCCTACGAGCAGTACTTC	CASSQDRSGSSYEQYF
-	TRBJ2-7	TRBV27	TRBD1	TGTGCCAGCAGTAAATGGACAGGAACCTACGAGCAGTACTTC	CASSKWTGTYEQYF
-	TRBJ2-1	TRBV10-3	-	TGTGCCATCAGTGAGTCCTTAGAGAGGGATGAGCAGTTCTTC	CAISESLERDEQFF
-	TRBJ2-7	TRBV30	TRBD2	TGTGCCTGGAGGGGTGGCGCGGGGGTACGGAACGAGCAGTACTTC	CAWRGGAGVRNEQYF
-	TRBJ1-2	TRBV4-1	TRBD1	TGCGCCAGCAGCCACCAGGGGGCAACGAATGGCTACACCTTC	CASSHQGATNGYTF
-	TRBJ1-5	TRBV7-2	TRBD1	TGTGCCAGCAGCCCTGGGGCAGGGGGAATTAGCAATCAGCCCCAGCATTTT	CASSPGAGGISNQPQHF
-	TRBJ1-2	TRBV5-6	TRBD1	TGTGCCAGCAGGACGACAGGGGCGGATGGCTACACCTTC	CASRTTGADGYTF
-	TRBJ1-2	TRBV28	-	TGTGCCAGCTCCACTGCAGGGATGAATAACTATGGCTACACCTTC	CASSTAGMNNYGYTF
-	TRBJ2-1	TRBV2	TRBD2	TGTGCCAGCAGTGAATGGGGCGGGAGTCACTACAATGAGCAGTTCTTC	CASSEWGGSHYNEQFF
-	TRBJ1-2	TRBV28	-	TGTGCCAGCAGTTTGTCGGCTCTAGCTAACTATGGCTACACCTTC	CASSLSALANYGYTF
-	TRBJ2-7	TRBV19	TRBD1	TGTGCCAGTAGCCCGGGACAGGCCTACGAGCAGTACTTC	CASSPGQAYEQYF
-	TRBJ2-1	TRBV7-8	-	TGTGCCAGCAGCTTTGGGGCCGAAGAGCAGTTCTTC	CASSFGAEEQFF
-	TRBJ2-1	TRBV12-3/TRBV12-4	-	TGTGCCAGCAGTTTTCTGTATGAGCAGTTCTTC	CASSFLYEQFF